The clone carrying this T cell receptor (beta chain) was detected only a few times. The authors' processing: Amplified reference gene primers provided the basis for estimating nucleated cell counts. Profiled with immunoSEQ multiplex PCR; TCRdb holds only in-frame clones, not every one. V, J and clone size are taken as reported in that table, and D and trimming were inferred from the DNA itself. Of approximately 65,000 clones in the sample, about 93% are singletons; the top ten hold about 3.1%. The sample is drawn from a study of blood T cell repertoires in COVID-19. Looking at the study overall: Material from acute and convalescent COVID-19 was sourced from the United States, Italy and Spain.

The V end lost 3 bases, the J end lost 5 bases, and 12 bases lay between the germline ends. Per germline, CDR1 MNHEY and CDR2 SMNVEV (reference sequence). The CDR3 runs to 14 residues. The sequence derives from a man aged 65 to 79 with active COVID-19. The sample taken for sequencing was peripheral blood. The chain is built from TRBV27 and TRBJ2-3; D ambiguous. CDR3 coding DNA: TGTGCCAGCAGTTTGCAGGCCCCCAAAGATACGCAGTATTTT. As protein: CASSLQAPKDTQYF.